These T cell receptor beta chains were read from a single sample in a study of cytomegalovirus exposure and HLA in healthy donors. Here immunoSEQ multiplex PCR was the method, and the copy in TCRdb shows in-frame clones only, minus some. The sample has about 98,000 clones, about 90% seen once. Material for sequencing was PBMCs. These receptors were taken from a young man in good health and CMV-seropositive. Both conserved end residues are part of each CDR3. Fields, in order: CDR3 DNA, CDR3 protein, V gene, J gene, D gene, clone size. A D gene is named only where the DNA matches it firmly. Not every row has a clone size; where given, it reads once, few, many or a size class.

DNA: TGTGCCAGCAGTTTGTCTTTTGATACGCAGTATTTT
CDR3: CASSLSFDTQYF
V: TRBV28
J: TRBJ2-3
D: -
size: -

DNA: TGTGCCAGCTGGGAGGGGAGGCGCCAGCCCCAGCATTTT
CDR3: CASWEGRRQPQHF
V: TRBV28
J: TRBJ1-5
D: -
size: -

DNA: TGCGCCAGCAGCTCGAATCGGGGACAGGGCTATGGCTACACCTTC
CDR3: CASSSNRGQGYGYTF
V: TRBV5-1
J: TRBJ1-2
D: TRBD1
size: -

DNA: TGTGCCAGCAGCCCCGAGACAGGGTCTAGGGAGCAGTACTTC
CDR3: CASSPETGSREQYF
V: TRBV11-2
J: TRBJ2-7
D: TRBD1
size: -

DNA: TGTGCCAGTAGTATTGGGACAAGTCAGCCCCAGCATTTT
CDR3: CASSIGTSQPQHF
V: TRBV19
J: TRBJ1-5
D: -
size: few

DNA: TGTGCCAGCACCACAGTAGCGGGGGTTGTCGATGAGCAGTTCTTC
CDR3: CASTTVAGVVDEQFF
V: TRBV27
J: TRBJ2-1
D: TRBD2
size: -

DNA: TGTGCCTCAAGCGGCCGGCGGGAGGCATACGAGCAGTACTTC
CDR3: CASSGRREAYEQYF
V: TRBV19
J: TRBJ2-7
D: TRBD2
size: -

DNA: TGTGCCAGCAGAAAAAAGGACAGAGATAGCAATCAGCCCCAGCATTTT
CDR3: CASRKKDRDSNQPQHF
V: TRBV5-5
J: TRBJ1-5
D: -
size: -

DNA: TGTGCCAGCAGCTTAGCGGGTTGGAACACTGAAGCTTTCTTT
CDR3: CASSLAGWNTEAFF
V: TRBV11-2
J: TRBJ1-1
D: -
size: -

DNA: TGTGCCAGTAGTATCTCGATGTGGGACAACAATCAGCCCCAGCATTTT
CDR3: CASSISMWDNNQPQHF
V: TRBV19
J: TRBJ1-5
D: -
size: -

DNA: TGTGCCAGCAGCTTAGAGGCCAGGGGGTATGGCTACACCTTC
CDR3: CASSLEARGYGYTF
V: TRBV7-7
J: TRBJ1-2
D: TRBD1
size: -

DNA: TGTGCCAGCAGCGTAGAAGGCGGGAGGCGGGTTGAGCAGTTCTTC
CDR3: CASSVEGGRRVEQFF
V: TRBV9
J: TRBJ2-1
D: TRBD2
size: -

DNA: TGTGCCAGCTCACCATATGGCCAGAATGAAAAACTGTTTTTT
CDR3: CASSPYGQNEKLFF
V: TRBV18
J: TRBJ1-4
D: -
size: -

DNA: TGCAGCGTTTTGTCAGGGGTGAACACTGAAGCTTTCTTT
CDR3: CSVLSGVNTEAFF
V: TRBV29-1
J: TRBJ1-1
D: -
size: -

DNA: TGTGCCAGCAGTGATCGACAGGGGGCAGCCTATGGCTACACCTTC
CDR3: CASSDRQGAAYGYTF
V: TRBV6-1
J: TRBJ1-2
D: TRBD1
size: -

DNA: TGTGCCAGCAGTTACACACAGGGGGCGGTGGAGCAGTACTTC
CDR3: CASSYTQGAVEQYF
V: TRBV6-6
J: TRBJ2-7
D: TRBD1
size: -

DNA: TGTGCCAGCACGTATCTAGCGGGACCCTCCTACGAGCAGTACTTC
CDR3: CASTYLAGPSYEQYF
V: TRBV2
J: TRBJ2-7
D: TRBD2
size: -

DNA: TGTGCCAGCAGCGGGCAGGGGTACACTGAAGCTTTCTTT
CDR3: CASSGQGYTEAFF
V: TRBV7-9
J: TRBJ1-1
D: -
size: -

DNA: TGTGCCAGCAGCTTGTTTGGACAGGGAGGAGGTGGCTACACCTTC
CDR3: CASSLFGQGGGGYTF
V: TRBV5-4
J: TRBJ1-2
D: TRBD1
size: -

DNA: TGCGCCAGCAGCCCGACAGGGTCGACTGGGGCCAACGTCCTGACTTTC
CDR3: CASSPTGSTGANVLTF
V: TRBV5-1
J: TRBJ2-6
D: TRBD1
size: once

DNA: TGCAGCGTTGTTCAGGGGGCAGTGGAGTATGGCTACACCTTC
CDR3: CSVVQGAVEYGYTF
V: TRBV29-1
J: TRBJ1-2
D: TRBD1
size: -

DNA: TGTGCCAGCAGCCTGGGGGGGGCCGGCGAAGCTTTCTTT
CDR3: CASSLGGAGEAFF
V: TRBV27
J: TRBJ1-1
D: -
size: -

DNA: TGTGCCACCGCGCACGGACAGGGGGACCAGCCCCAGCATTTT
CDR3: CATAHGQGDQPQHF
V: TRBV15
J: TRBJ1-5
D: TRBD1
size: -

DNA: TGTGCCAGCAGTTTAATTGGAACAGACGGGAGTGGCTACACCTTC
CDR3: CASSLIGTDGSGYTF
V: TRBV28
J: TRBJ1-2
D: -
size: few

DNA: TGTGCCAGCAGCGTAGGGGCCGCGAACACCGGGGAGCTGTTTTTT
CDR3: CASSVGAANTGELFF
V: TRBV9
J: TRBJ2-2
D: -
size: -